Listed below are T cell receptor beta chains from one sample, sequenced in a study of shared clonotypes between healthy human individuals. Libraries were prepared by immunoSEQ multiplex PCR; TCRdb keeps only in-frame clonotypes and omits some of them. Here the sample spans around 1.1 million clones, roughly 80% being singletons. Sequenced: memory CD4+ T cells from PBMCs. Receptors were obtained from a man aged 18 to 29 in good health. Some clones in this sample may be carry-over from other donors' samples. Both conserved end residues are trimmed from each CDR3. The order of the fields is V gene, J gene, clone size, CDR3 protein. A row's size may be missing; if present it is once, few, many or a size class.

TRBV19,TRBJ2-2,NA,ASSTGTSGTGELF
TRBV6-1,TRBJ2-7,NA,ASTLGMMSYEQY
TRBV10-3,TRBJ2-7,once,AIRPGLAGSSYEQY
TRBV4-3,TRBJ2-2,NA,ASSHELAGRELF
TRBV5-4,TRBJ1-1,once,ASSFPGQGSKTEAF
TRBV15,TRBJ2-7,NA,ATSREVPANEQY
TRBV7-3,TRBJ1-1,many,ASSLTPKENTEAF
TRBV28,TRBJ1-5,NA,ASRPTRGESQPQH
TRBV11-1,TRBJ2-7,NA,ASSQSSGRAGHEQY
TRBV18,TRBJ2-3,NA,ASSLLRGSRTDTQY
TRBV7-2,TRBJ1-5,NA,ASSLLRGDQH
TRBV28,TRBJ1-3,NA,ASSSGTGTRSGNTIY
TRBV28,TRBJ2-5,NA,ASRFGLAWETQY
TRBV14,TRBJ1-1,NA,ASSLDRNTEAF
TRBV11-1,TRBJ2-1,many,ASSLFSVSGFYNEQF
TRBV9,TRBJ1-2,few,ASSAQVTYGYT
TRBV5-6,TRBJ2-3,NA,ASSLAAGSADTQY
TRBV7-9,TRBJ2-1,NA,ASSLDRGFSYNEQF
TRBV5-1,TRBJ2-2,once,ASSLDSRASTGELF
TRBV27,TRBJ1-2,NA,ASSLFLDRGGGYT
TRBV7-9,TRBJ2-7,NA,ASSPGQYEQY
TRBV27,TRBJ2-7,NA,ASSAIYPQLAGGTGEQY
TRBV2,TRBJ2-5,NA,ASSYSGQETQY
TRBV5-6,TRBJ1-2,NA,ASGNRDRGGYT
TRBV2,TRBJ1-4,NA,ASSGAGEKLF
TRBV20-1,TRBJ2-1,NA,SASGGNEQF
TRBV28,TRBJ1-2,few,ASSLGTGQYT
TRBV28,TRBJ1-3,NA,ASSFATNTIY
TRBV11-3,TRBJ2-1,NA,ASSLSGVEQF
TRBV28,TRBJ1-1,NA,ASSFGGVAEAF
TRBV5-1,TRBJ2-1,NA,ASSYAGGVYNEQF
TRBV27,TRBJ1-2,NA,ASSSSGSINYGYT
TRBV27,TRBJ2-1,NA,ASSYGGSGSYNEQF
TRBV5-4,TRBJ1-1,NA,ASSSQRGGSNTEAF
TRBV5-4,TRBJ1-2,NA,ASSWDVSNYGYT
TRBV11-2,TRBJ2-7,NA,ASSSLPGQGTYEQY
TRBV7-2,TRBJ1-5,NA,ASSLAGGNQPQH
TRBV7-8,TRBJ2-1,NA,ASSLYSSSSTSGSYNEQF
TRBV7-9,TRBJ2-6,NA,ASSLGVRAGASGANVLT
TRBV19,TRBJ2-3,few,ASRPTGALDTQY
TRBV12-2,TRBJ1-1,NA,ASPKKNTEAF
TRBV28,TRBJ1-1,NA,ASSLGGLGGPPEAF